This T cell receptor (beta chain) emerged from a study of vaccination and CD4 T cells after COVID-19. Study observations and caveats: Spike mono-reactive status applied to 304 of 307 vaccine-specific clones in convalescent patients.

The CDR3 is 15 amino acids. With 1 base removed from V and 5 bases from J, the gap between germline ends came to 14 bases. Germline CDR1 reads MNHEY; CDR2 reads SVGAGI. Treatment meaning: 10-day PBMC culture with coronavirus spike peptide pools or control peptides (ViraFEST assay). On this clonotype: What it binds is unknown.

Oncomine TCR Beta short-read sequencing was applied to DNA from cultured CD4+ T cells. TCRdb re-called the PCR reads with MiXCR, one entry per CDR3 protein. The sample records tens of thousands of distinct CDR3 sequences, over 40% being singletons. The rearrangement uses TRBV6-5 and TRBJ1-1; D is perhaps TRBD1 (6 bases). Material for sequencing was CD4+ T cells from blood, cultured in vitro. This sequence was found in a human donor who had recovered from COVID-19. The CDR3 DNA reads as TGTGCCAGCAGTTACTTGGGCAGGGGAGAAACTGAAGCTTTCTTT. Its protein product is CASSYLGRGETEAFF.